This TCR beta chain was sequenced during a study of vaccination effects on CD4 cells after COVID-19. Study as a whole: About 2.2 million PBMC per well were cultured with approximately 10 IU/ml IL-2 and roughly 10 ug/ml peptides.

Culturing for around ten days preceded CD4+ T cell isolation. On days 3 and 7, fresh IL-2 medium replaced half the medium. Germline V gene sequence: CDR1 MRHNA, CDR2 SNTAGT. The CDR3 has 16 residues. The V and J ends lost 0 bases and 0 bases respectively, with 10 bases between them. Concerning this clone: As yet, its antigen is unknown.

Clones were read by immunoSEQ multiplex PCR, and TCRdb kept only the in-frame ones, dropping some. Of tens of thousands of clones in the sample, approximately 71% are singletons; the top ten hold over 2%. The chain couples TRBV6-4 to TRBJ2-3; D possibly corresponds to TRBD2 (5 bases). The sequence was collected from a human donor who received a COVID-19 vaccine. The sample was CD4+ T cells from PBMCs cultured without peptide, taken before COVID-19 vaccination. DNA of the CDR3: TGTGCCAGCAGTGACTCGTGGGGAGTTAGCACAGATACGCAGTATTTT. As protein: CASSDSWGVSTDTQYF.